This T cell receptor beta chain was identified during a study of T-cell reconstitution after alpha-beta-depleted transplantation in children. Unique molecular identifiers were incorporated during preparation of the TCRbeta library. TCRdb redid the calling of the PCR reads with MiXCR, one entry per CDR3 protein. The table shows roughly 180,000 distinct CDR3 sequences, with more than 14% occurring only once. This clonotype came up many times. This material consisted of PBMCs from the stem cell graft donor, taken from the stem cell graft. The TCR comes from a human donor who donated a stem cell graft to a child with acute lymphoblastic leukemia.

CDR3 nucleotides: TGTGCCAGCAGTCGGCCGGGGGCTAGCGCGAATGTCGAGCAGTACTTC. Its translation is CASSRPGASANVEQYF. This chain joins TRBV12-3 or TRBV12-4 and TRBJ2-7; the D call may be TRBD1 or TRBD2 (6 bases each). The CDR3 spans 16 residues. V was clipped by 5 bases and J by 6 bases, with 23 bases between them.